Included here is one T cell receptor (beta chain) sequence, with context. What it recognizes is unknown. Within the sample, other DNA sequences also encode this same CDR3. Germline V CDR1 and CDR2: MNHEY, SMNVEV (reference sequence). The CDR3 extends over 11 amino acids. V lost 5 bases and J 3 bases, leaving 2 bases between the germline ends. The data were produced by immunoSEQ multiplex PCR, yet TCRdb's version contains in-frame clones alone and is incomplete. The sample lists roughly 2,000,000 clones; roughly 93% were seen once. The entry originates in a study of shared clonotypes between healthy human individuals. Study-wide points: The donor pool, a small one, limited the genetic and exposure-history diversity represented. Memory subsets generally showed smaller estimated richness than naive subsets did.

CD45RO-negative, CCR7-positively selected cells formed the naive CD8 fraction, excluding terminally differentiated effector memory CD45RA+ cells. The sequencing sample was made of naive CD8+ T cells from PBMCs. The TCR originated in a man between 18 and 29 years old in good health. Some clones in this sample may be carry-over from other donors' samples. The rearrangement uses TRBV27 and TRBJ2-1, with no clear D. The CDR3 DNA sequence: TGTGCCAGCAGTGGCTACAATGAGCAGTTCTTC. This translates into CASSGYNEQFF.